This T cell receptor (beta chain) appears in the sequencing data of a study of T cells expressing NK-cell markers. Study information: HCMV seropositivity characterized most of the eight sequenced donors, and seronegativity one.

A word on this clonotype: Its target is not known.

Each CDR3 protein gets one entry in TCRdb, which reprocessed the 5' RACE reads and gives no DNA. Listed are around 100,000 distinct CDR3 sequences; approximately 17% falls within the top ten. The germline V gene has CDR1 LNHNV and CDR2 YYDKDF (reference sequence). The CDR3 length is 16 residues. General study points: A few donors' CD3+CD56-NKG2C+ cells were dominated by the same clonotypes.

The rearrangement joins TRBV15 to TRBJ1-2. The clonotype originates from a woman between 18 and 75 years old in good health. Sequenced sample: blood T cells: a sorted CD56 or NKG2C T cell subset, CD4+ or CD8+ T cells, or bulk PBMC T cells (not recorded which). CDR3 in amino acids: CATSRDARVTNYGYTF.